This T cell receptor beta chain derives from a study of CD8 T cells in Susac syndrome (dated 2019 in TCRdb). For the study in its entirety: Repertoire sequencing was used to test whether CD8+ T cell activation and differentiation in Susac syndrome was antigen driven. CD8+ T cell repertoire clonality was compared between about a dozen healthy donors, approximately 14 Susac syndrome patients and around 15 multiple sclerosis patients.

Results the study describes overall, beyond this receptor: The TCR sequencing and HLA analysis was acknowledged to have included a relatively small number of individuals.

V sheds 0 bases and J sheds 0 bases, leaving 9 bases between their ends. From the cysteine up to the phenylalanine, the CDR3 has a length of 15 residues. Just the 45-base CDR3 DNA is kept, in frame starting at base 1. CDR1 is given as GTSNPN and CDR2 as SVGIG, both from the germline V gene (reference sequence). RNA was extracted using the RNeasy kit, and about 0.45 to 1 ug of the RNA was reverse transcribed with random hexamers. TCR beta CDR3 regions were amplified with the immunoSEQ multiplex PCR assay covering 54 Vbeta and 13 Jbeta segments. To correct PCR amplification bias, a synthetic template baseline was used for both primer optimization and computational correction. The authors' analysis ran thus. Only productive sequences were kept, with reads annotated to V, D and J genes according to IMGT and analyzed in immunoSEQ Analyzer. Clonality was computed as one minus Shannon entropy normalized by log2 of the number of productive unique sequences. Public and private clones were assessed among the 100 most prevalent clones of each patient and control. Susac-specific clones were defined as absent from healthy and MS cohorts, some 1,000 published viral clones and other ImmuneACCESS disease sequences. TCRdb reprocessed the public reads (quality trimming at Q25 with fastp, clone calling with MiXCR) and kept in-frame beta chains. CDR3 protein sequences are deduplicated, and each keeps its most common genes and DNA. TCRdb's processing, not the study's, gives the V and J calls here. In this sample the table shows around 200,000 distinct CDR3 sequences, roughly nine tenths of which occur a single time. About 0.12% of the sample is held by the ten biggest clonotypes.

Peripheral blood CD8+ and CD4+ T cells from healthy donors, Susac syndrome patients and multiple sclerosis patients were profiled using high-throughput TCR beta sequencing. Treatment-naive patients with stable or active relapsing-remitting disease fulfilling revised McDonald criteria were used as multiple sclerosis controls. Bulk CD8+ and CD4+ T cells were purified by magnetic negative isolation, whereas CD8+ TEMRA cells were enriched by FACS. Blood was collected in EDTA tubes and processed within 24 hours, with PBMCs isolated through density gradient centrifugation. PBMCs intended for TCR sequencing were frozen in liquid nitrogen and were later thawed in a 37 degrees C water bath. The sorted or isolated CD4+, CD8+ and CD8+ TEMRA cells reached a purity of at least 90%. Regarding this clonotype: Its recognized antigen is unknown. No base quality values were provided; no much bigger clone lies one nucleotide off.

The receptor comes from a human donor with multiple sclerosis. Sample: CD8+ T cells from PBMCs. The rearrangement combines TRBV30 with TRBJ1-5; a confident D gene designation cannot be given. The CDR3 has the sequence CAWSVPAGSNQPQHF. The DNA is TGTGCCTGGAGTGTACCGGCTGGTAGCAATCAGCCCCAGCATTTT.